This T cell receptor beta chain derives from a study of T cells in Graves' hyperthyroidism and ophthalmopathy. Study conclusions and caveats: A model using 13 V-J features told ophthalmopathy apart from stable hyperthyroidism.

Amplified TCR beta CDR3 regions came from RNA transcripts. The HTBI primer set served for first-round RT-PCR of the TCR CDR3. MiXCR, run by TCRdb on the multiplex PCR reads, gives a single entry per CDR3 protein. This table has 750,000 to 950,000 distinct CDR3 sequences, approximately 40% appearing once. This clonotype was observed many times. Its cognate antigen is unknown. Using 10 ml of fresh peripheral blood, PBMCs were prepared. The CDR3 has 13 residues. V was pared by 5 bases and J by 2 bases, with 10 bases between. Sequenced material: blood. This chain joins TRBV12-3 or TRBV12-4 and TRBJ2-7; possible D gene TRBD2, 5 bases. The TCR was taken from a man aged 18 to 29 with Graves' hyperthyroidism. In DNA, the CDR3 is TGTGCCAGCAGTGAGCGGACGACCTACGAGCAGTACTTC. It translates to CASSERTTYEQYF.